This T cell receptor (beta chain) was identified during a study of TIL therapy for anti-PD-1-resistant metastatic lung cancer. Study-level points and caveats: The cohort had more treatment-naive, never-smoker and oncogene-addicted patients than typical.

This was the immunoSEQ v3 assay. Libraries were sequenced to around 2 million read pairs (survey) or roughly 4.5-6.5 million (deep). This table comes from immunoSEQ multiplex PCR, and its TCRdb copy is limited to in-frame clones, with some not included. The sample has about 100,000 clones, around 71% seen once. The time point here: pre-treatment sample, taken before nivolumab and TIL therapy. Pleural nodules or supraclavicular lymph nodes made up most of the excised metastases sampled. Adults with stage 4 NSCLC were enrolled in a phase I trial. Points on this clone: The antigen remains undetermined.

This CDR3 is built from 14 residues. Germline V gene lookup returns CDR1 LNHDA and CDR2 SQIVND (reference sequence). Deletions cut 3 bases from V and 1 base from J, with 9 bases between. This TCR was sampled from a person aged 25 to 79 with non-small cell lung cancer. The chain joins TRBV19 to TRBJ1-1; D perhaps matches TRBD1 (6 bases). Sequences were derived from tumor tissue, sampled at baseline. CDR3 DNA: TGTGCCAGTAGTATCCGGGACAAGAACACTGAAGCTTTCTTT. This encodes CASSIRDKNTEAFF.